The clone carrying this TCR beta chain was picked up one time. Its target is not known. This entry comes from a study of CD8 T cells in Susac syndrome. Broader study findings: The study recognized that its TCR sequencing and HLA analysis covered a relatively small number of individuals.

CDR1 and CDR2 from the germline V gene are SQVTM and ANQGSEA. V trimming: 1 base; J trimming: 0 bases; junction bases outside the gene matches: 9. The CDR3 runs 16 residues. cDNA came from about 0.5 to 1 ug RNA primed by random hexamers. An immunoSEQ multiplex PCR generated amplified TCR beta CDR3 products spanning 54 Vbeta and 13 Jbeta. Via MiXCR, TCRdb re-called the immunoSEQ multiplex PCR reads, giving one row per CDR3 protein. Among around 79,000 distinct CDR3 sequences listed, about 95% were seen once. Sequencing of TCR beta covered CD8+ and CD4+ T cells obtained from blood. Relapsing-remitting disease, either stable or active, was present in the treatment-naive patients who were the multiple sclerosis controls.

This TCR was sampled from a human donor with multiple sclerosis. The specimen was CD8+ T cells from PBMCs. The chain joins TRBV29-1 to TRBJ2-7, with 7 bases identical to TRBD1. CDR3 sequence (DNA): TGCAGCGTTGAAGTACAGGGGTCAACCATCTCCTACGAGCAGTACTTC. Protein sequence: CSVEVQGSTISYEQYF.